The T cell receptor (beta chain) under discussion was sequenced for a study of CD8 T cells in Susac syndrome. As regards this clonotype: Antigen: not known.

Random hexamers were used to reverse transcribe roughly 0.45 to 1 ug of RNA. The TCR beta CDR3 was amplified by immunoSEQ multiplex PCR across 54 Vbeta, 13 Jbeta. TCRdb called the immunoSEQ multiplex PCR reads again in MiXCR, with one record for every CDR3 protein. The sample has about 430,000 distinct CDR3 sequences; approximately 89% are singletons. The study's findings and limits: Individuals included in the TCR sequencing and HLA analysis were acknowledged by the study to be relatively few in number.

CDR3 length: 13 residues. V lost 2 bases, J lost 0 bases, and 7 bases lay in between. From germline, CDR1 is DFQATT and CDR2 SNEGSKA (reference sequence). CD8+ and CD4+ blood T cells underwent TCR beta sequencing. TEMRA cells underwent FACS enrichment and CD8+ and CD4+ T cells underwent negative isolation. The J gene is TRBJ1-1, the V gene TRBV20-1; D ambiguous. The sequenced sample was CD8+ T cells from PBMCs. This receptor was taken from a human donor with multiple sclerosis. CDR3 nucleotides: TGCAGTGCTAGACTACAGATGAACACTGAAGCTTTCTTT. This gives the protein CSARLQMNTEAFF.